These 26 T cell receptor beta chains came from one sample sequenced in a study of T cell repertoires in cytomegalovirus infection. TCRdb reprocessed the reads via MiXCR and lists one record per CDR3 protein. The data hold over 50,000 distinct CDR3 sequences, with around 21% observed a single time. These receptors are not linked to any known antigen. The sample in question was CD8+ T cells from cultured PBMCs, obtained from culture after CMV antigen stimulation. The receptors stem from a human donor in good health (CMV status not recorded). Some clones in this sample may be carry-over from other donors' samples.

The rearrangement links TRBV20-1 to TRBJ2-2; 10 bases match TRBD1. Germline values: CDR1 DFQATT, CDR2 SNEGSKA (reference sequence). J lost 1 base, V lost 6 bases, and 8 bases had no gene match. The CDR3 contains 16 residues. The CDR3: CSAMGQGSMNTGELFF. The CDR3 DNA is TGCAGTGCCATGGGACAGGGGTCAATGAACACCGGGGAGCTGTTTTTT.

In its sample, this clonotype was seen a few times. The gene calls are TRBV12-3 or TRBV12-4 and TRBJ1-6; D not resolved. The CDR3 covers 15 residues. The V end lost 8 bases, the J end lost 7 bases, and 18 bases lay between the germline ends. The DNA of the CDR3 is TGTGCCAGCTCGGTTGGTAGAAGGGCGAATTCACCCCTCCACTTT. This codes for CASSVGRRANSPLHF.

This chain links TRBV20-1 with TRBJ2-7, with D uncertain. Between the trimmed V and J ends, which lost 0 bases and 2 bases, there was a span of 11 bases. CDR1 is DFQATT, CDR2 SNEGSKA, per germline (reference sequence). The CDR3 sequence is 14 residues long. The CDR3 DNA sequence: TGCAGTGCTAGAGATGGAGACAATGCCTACGAGCAGTACTTC. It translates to CSARDGDNAYEQYF.

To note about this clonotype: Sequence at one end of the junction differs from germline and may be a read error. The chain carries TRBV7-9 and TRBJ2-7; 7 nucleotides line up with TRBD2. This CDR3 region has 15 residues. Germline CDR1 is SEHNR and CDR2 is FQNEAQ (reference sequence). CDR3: CASSPRGGRAYEQYF. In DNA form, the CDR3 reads TGTGCCAGCAGCCCCCGGGGCGGGAGAGCCTACGAACAGTACTTC.

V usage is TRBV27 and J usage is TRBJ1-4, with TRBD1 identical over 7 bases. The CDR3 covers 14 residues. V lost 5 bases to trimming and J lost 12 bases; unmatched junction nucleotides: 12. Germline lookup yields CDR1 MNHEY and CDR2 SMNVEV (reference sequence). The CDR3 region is CASSMGQRRGELFF. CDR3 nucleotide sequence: TGTGCCAGCAGTATGGGACAGAGACGAGGAGAACTGTTTTTT.

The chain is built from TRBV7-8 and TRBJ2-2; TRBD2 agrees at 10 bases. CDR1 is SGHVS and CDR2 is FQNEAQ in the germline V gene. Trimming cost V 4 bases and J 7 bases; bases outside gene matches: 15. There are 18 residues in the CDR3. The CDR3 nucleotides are TGTGCCAGCAGCTCCGGTCCGCTAGCGGGGGTACGACACGGGGAGCTGTTTTTT. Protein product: CASSSGPLAGVRHGELFF.

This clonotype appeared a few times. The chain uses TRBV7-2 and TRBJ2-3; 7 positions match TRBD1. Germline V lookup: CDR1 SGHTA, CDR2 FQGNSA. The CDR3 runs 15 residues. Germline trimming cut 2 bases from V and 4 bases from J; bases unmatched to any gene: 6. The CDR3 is CASSLTTGSADTQYF. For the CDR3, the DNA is TGTGCCAGCAGCTTAACGACAGGGAGTGCAGATACGCAGTATTTT. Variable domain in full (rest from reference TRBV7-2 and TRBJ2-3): GAGVSQSPSNKVTEKGKDVELRCDPISGHTALYWYRQSLGQGLEFLIYFQGNSAPDKSGLPSDRFSAERTGGSVSTLTIQRTQQEDSAVYLCASSLTTGSADTQYFGPGTRLTVL.

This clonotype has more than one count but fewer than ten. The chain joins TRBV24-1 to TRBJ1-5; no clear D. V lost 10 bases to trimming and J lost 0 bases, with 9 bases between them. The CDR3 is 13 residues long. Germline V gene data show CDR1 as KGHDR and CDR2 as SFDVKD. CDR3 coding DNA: TGTGCCACTCAACAGAATAGCAATCAGCCCCAGCATTTT. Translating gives CATQQNSNQPQHF.

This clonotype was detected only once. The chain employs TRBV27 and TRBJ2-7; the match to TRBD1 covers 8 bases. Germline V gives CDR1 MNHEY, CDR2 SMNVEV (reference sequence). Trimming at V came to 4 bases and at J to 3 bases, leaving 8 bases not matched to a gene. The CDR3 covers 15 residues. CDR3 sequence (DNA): TGTGCCAGCAGTTCCGACAGGGGAGGTAACTACGAGCAGTACTTC. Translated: CASSSDRGGNYEQYF.

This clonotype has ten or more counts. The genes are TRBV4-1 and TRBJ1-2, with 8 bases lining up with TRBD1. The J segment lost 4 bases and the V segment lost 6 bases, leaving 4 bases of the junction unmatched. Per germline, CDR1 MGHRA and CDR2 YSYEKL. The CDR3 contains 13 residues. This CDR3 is CASSRQGFYGYTF. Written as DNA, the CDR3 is TGCGCCAGCAGTCGACAGGGGTTCTATGGCTACACCTTC.

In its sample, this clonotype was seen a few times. CDR3 sequence reads: CASSQLEHRWGYGYTF. The CDR3 bases are TGTGCCAGCAGCCAACTAGAGCACAGGTGGGGCTATGGCTACACCTTC. The gene calls are TRBV7-2 and TRBJ1-2; D is possibly TRBD1 (5 bases). The CDR3 has 16 residues. The ends were cut back, 5 bases at V and 4 bases at J, with 20 bases in the middle. Germline V gene data show CDR1 as SGHTA and CDR2 as FQGNSA.

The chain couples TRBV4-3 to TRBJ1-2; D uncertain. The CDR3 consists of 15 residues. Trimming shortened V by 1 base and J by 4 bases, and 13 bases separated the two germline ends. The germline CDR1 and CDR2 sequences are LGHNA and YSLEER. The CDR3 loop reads CASSQGVSGGYGYTF. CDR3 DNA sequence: TGCGCCAGCAGCCAAGGAGTATCGGGTGGCTATGGCTACACCTTC.

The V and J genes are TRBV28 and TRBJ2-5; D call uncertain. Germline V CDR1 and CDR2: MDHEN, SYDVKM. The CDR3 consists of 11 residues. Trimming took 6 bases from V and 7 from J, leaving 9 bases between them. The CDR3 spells CASRSIGTQYF. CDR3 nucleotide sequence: TGTGCCAGCAGAAGTATAGGGACCCAGTACTTC.

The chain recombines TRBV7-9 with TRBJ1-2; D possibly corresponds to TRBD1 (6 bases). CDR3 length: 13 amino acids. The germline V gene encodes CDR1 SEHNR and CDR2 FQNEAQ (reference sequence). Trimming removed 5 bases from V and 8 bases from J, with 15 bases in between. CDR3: CASSPPGVNGYTF. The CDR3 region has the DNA TGTGCCAGCAGCCCGCCAGGGGTGAACGGCTACACCTTC.

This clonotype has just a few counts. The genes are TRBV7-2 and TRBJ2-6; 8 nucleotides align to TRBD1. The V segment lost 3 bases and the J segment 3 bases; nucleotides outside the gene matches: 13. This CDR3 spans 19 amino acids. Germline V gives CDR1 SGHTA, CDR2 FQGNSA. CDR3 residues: CASSLTTGAGIFGANVLTF. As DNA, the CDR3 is TGTGCCAGCAGCTTGACGACAGGGGCGGGGATCTTTGGGGCCAACGTCCTGACTTTC.

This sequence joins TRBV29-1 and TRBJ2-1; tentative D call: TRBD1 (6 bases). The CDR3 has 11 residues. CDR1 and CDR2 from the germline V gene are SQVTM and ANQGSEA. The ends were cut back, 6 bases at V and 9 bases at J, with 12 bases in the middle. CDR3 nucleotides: TGCAGCGTCGCGAGAGGGGGTGAGCAGTTCTTC. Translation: CSVARGGEQFF.

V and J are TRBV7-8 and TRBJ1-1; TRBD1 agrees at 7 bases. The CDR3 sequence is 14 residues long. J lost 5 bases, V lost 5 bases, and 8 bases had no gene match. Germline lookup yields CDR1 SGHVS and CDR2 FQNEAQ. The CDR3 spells CASSRTGEGTEAFF. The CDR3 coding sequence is TGTGCCAGCAGCCGTACAGGGGAGGGGACTGAAGCTTTCTTT.

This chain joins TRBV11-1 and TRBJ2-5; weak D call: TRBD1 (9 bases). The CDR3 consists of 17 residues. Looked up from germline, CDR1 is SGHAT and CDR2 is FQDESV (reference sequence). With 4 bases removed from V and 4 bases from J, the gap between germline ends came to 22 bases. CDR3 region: CASSSRGGQGHGETQYF. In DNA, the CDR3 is TGTGCCAGCAGCTCCCGGGGGGGACAGGGACACGGAGAGACCCAGTACTTC. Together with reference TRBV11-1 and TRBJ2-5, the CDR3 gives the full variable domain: EAEVAQSPRYKITEKSQAVAFWCDPISGHATLYWYRQILGQGPELLVQFQDESVVDDSQLPKDRFSAERLKGVDSTLKIQPAELGDSAMYLCASSSRGGQGHGETQYFGPGTRLLVL.

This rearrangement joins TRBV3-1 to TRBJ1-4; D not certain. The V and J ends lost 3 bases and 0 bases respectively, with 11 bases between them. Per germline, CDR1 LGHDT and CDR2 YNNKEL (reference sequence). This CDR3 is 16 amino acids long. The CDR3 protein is CASSHGNPATNEKLFF. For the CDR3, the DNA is TGTGCCAGCAGCCACGGGAACCCTGCAACTAATGAAAAACTGTTTTTT.

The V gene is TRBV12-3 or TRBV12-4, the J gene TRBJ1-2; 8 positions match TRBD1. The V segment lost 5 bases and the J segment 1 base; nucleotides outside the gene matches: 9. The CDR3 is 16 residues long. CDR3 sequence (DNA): TGTGCCAGCAGTAGTCCGGGACAGGCGCGTAACTATGGCTACACCTTC. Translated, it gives CASSSPGQARNYGYTF.

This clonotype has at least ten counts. The CDR3 protein is CSARVEDFSTDTQYF. The CDR3 DNA reads as TGCAGTGCTAGAGTCGAGGATTTCTCGACGGATACGCAGTATTTT. This chain joins TRBV20-1 and TRBJ2-3, with no clear D. Looked up from germline, CDR1 is DFQATT and CDR2 is SNEGSKA (reference sequence). This CDR3 spans 15 amino acids. V was shortened by 1 base and J by 6 bases, with 17 bases between the two germline ends.

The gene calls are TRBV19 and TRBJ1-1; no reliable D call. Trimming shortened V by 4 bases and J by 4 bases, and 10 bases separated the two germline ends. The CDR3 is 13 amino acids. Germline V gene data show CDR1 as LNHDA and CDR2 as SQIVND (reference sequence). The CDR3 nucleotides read TGTGCCAGTAGTACTGCAGCCTTCACTGAAGCTTTCTTT. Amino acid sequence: CASSTAAFTEAFF.

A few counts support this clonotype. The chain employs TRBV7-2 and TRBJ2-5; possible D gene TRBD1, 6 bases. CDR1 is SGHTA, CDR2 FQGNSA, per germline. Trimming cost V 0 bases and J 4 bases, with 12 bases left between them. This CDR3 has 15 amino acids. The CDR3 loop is CASSLAQGRRETQYF. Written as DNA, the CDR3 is TGTGCCAGCAGCTTAGCGCAGGGGCGACGAGAGACCCAGTACTTC.

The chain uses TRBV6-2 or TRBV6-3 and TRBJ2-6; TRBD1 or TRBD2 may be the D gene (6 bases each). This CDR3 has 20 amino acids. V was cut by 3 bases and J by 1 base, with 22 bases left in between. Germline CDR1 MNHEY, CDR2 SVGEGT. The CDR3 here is CASSYAQGGLPGSGANVLTF. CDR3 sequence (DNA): TGTGCCAGCAGTTATGCACAGGGAGGCCTCCCAGGGTCTGGGGCCAACGTCCTGACTTTC.

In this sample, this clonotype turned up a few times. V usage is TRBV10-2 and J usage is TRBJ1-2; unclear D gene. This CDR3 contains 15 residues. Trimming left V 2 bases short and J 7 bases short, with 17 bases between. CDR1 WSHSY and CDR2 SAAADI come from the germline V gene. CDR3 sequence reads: CASSEILGKDSGYTF. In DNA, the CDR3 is TGCGCCAGCAGTGAGATCTTGGGGAAGGATTCTGGCTACACCTTC.

The CDR3 protein is CASSRDRGRGTEAFF. The DNA for the CDR3 is TGTGCCAGCAGCCGGGACAGGGGACGGGGCACTGAAGCTTTCTTT. V and J are TRBV6-1 and TRBJ1-1; 10 bases agree with TRBD1. This CDR3 is built from 15 residues. The junction had 8 bases not matched to a gene; V was cut back by 6 bases and J by 4 bases. Per germline, CDR1 MNHNS and CDR2 SASEGT.